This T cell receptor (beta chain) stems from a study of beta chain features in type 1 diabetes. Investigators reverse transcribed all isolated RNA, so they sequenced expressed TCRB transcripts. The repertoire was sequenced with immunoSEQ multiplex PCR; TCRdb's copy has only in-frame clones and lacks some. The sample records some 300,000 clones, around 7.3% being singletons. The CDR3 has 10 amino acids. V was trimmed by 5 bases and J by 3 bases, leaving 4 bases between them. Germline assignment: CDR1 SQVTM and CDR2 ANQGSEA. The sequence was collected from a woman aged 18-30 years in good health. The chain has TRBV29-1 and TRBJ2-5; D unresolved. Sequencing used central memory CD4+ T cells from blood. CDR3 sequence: CSVPKETQYF. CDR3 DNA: TGCAGCGTTCCGAAAGAGACCCAGTACTTC.